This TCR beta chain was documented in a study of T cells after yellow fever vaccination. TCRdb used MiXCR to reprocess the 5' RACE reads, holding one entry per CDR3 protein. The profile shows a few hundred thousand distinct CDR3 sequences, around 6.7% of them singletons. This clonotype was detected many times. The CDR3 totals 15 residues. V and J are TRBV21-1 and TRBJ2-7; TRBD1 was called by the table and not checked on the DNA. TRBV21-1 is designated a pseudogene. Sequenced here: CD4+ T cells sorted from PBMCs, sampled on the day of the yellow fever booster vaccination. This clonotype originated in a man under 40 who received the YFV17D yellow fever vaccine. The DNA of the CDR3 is TGTGCCAGCAGCAAAGGGGGCAGTCTAACCTACGAGCAGTACTTC. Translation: CASSKGGSLTYEQYF.